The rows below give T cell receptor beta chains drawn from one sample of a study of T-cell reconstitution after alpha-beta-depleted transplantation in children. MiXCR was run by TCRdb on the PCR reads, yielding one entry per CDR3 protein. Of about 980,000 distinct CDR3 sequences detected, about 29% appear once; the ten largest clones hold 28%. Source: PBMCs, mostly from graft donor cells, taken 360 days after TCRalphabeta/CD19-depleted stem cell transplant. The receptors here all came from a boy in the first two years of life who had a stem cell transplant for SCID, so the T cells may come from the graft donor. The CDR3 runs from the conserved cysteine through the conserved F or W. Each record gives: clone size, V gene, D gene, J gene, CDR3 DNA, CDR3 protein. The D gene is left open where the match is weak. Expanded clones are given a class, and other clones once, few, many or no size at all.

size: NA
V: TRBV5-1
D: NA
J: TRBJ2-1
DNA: TGCGCCAGCAGCTTCCCACTCAGGTCGAACAATGAGCAGTTCTTC
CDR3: CASSFPLRSNNEQFF

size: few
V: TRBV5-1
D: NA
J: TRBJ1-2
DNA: TGCGCCAGCAGCCTCGGCGGGGGACGGGATGGCTACACCTTC
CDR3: CASSLGGGRDGYTF

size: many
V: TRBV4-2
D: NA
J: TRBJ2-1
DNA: TGTGCCAGCAGGTGGGGGGGCCCCTACAATGAGCAGTTCTTC
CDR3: CASRWGGPYNEQFF

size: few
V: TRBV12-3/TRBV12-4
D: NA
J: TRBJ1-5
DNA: TGTGCCAGCAGTTTCCCAACTGTCGAGCGCAATCAGCCCCAGCATTTT
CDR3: CASSFPTVERNQPQHF

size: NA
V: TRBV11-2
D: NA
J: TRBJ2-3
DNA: TGTGCCAGCAGCTTCGACCCGAGGGCAGATACGCAGTATTTT
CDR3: CASSFDPRADTQYF

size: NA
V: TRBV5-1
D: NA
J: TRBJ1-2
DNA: TGCGCCAGCAGCCCAAAAGCCCCACAGGGAATCTATGGCTACACCTTC
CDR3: CASSPKAPQGIYGYTF

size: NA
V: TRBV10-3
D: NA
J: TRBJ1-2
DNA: TGTGCCACAAGCGGAACGAGTGAGAGCTACACCTTC
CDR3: CATSGTSESYTF

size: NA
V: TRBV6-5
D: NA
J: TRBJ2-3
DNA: TGTGCCAGCAGTTACAGGGGTCAATACACAGATACGCAGTATTTT
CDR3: CASSYRGQYTDTQYF

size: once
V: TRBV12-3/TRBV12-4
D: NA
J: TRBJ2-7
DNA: TGTGCCAGCAGCTTCGGACCAGCCGGGCAGTACTTC
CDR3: CASSFGPAGQYF

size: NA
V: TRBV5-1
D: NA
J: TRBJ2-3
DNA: TGCGCCAGCAGCTTGCCCGTCAGGGGGGTGGACACAGATACGCAGTATTTT
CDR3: CASSLPVRGVDTDTQYF

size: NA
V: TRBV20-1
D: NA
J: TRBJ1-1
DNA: TGCAGTGCTTCCTATGACCTAAACACTGAAGCTTTCTTT
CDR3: CSASYDLNTEAFF

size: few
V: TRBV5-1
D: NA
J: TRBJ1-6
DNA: TGCGCCAGCAGCTTGGGCGGCTCCCATTCACCCCTCCACTTT
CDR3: CASSLGGSHSPLHF

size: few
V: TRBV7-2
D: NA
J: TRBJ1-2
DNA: TGTGCCAGCTCCTCTTCAACGGGCTATGGCTACACCTTC
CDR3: CASSSSTGYGYTF

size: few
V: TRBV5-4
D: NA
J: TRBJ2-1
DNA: TGTGCCAGCAGCTTGCCCCAGGGAATGTACAATGAGCAGTTCTTC
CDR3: CASSLPQGMYNEQFF

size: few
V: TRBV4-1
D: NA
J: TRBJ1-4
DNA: TGCGCCAGCAGCCAAGATCGGCAGGGTAATGAAAAACTGTTTTTT
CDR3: CASSQDRQGNEKLFF

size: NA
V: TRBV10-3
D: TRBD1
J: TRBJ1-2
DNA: TGTGCCATCAGGTCAGACAGGGATTCTGACTATGGCTACACCTTC
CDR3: CAIRSDRDSDYGYTF

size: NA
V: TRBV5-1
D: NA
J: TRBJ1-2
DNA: TGCGCCAGCAGCTTGGATCCCGGGACCGCTCCCTATGGCTACACCTTC
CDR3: CASSLDPGTAPYGYTF

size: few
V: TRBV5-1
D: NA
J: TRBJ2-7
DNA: TGCGCCAGCAGCTGGGCGGCGGAGGGGCCCGTCTTCTTC
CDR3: CASSWAAEGPVFF

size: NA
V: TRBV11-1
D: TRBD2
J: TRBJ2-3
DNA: TGTGCCAGCAGCGTGTCGGGACTAGCGGGGGGCCGGGCAGATACGCAGTATTTT
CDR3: CASSVSGLAGGRADTQYF

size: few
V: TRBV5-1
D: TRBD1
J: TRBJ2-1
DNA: TGCGCCAGCAGCTTCAGGGACAGGGGATTCGATGAGCAGTTCTTC
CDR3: CASSFRDRGFDEQFF

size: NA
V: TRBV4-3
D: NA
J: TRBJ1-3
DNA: TGCGCCAGCAGCCAAGAGTCCGCTTATGGAAACACCATATATTTT
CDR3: CASSQESAYGNTIYF

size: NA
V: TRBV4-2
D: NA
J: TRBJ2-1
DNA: TGTGCCAGCAGCCAAGTAGGTCAGGGGAAGTTCTTC
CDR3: CASSQVGQGKFF

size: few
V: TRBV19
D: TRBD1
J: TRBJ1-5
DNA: TGTGCCAGTAGTACCGGACAGGGGGCGCCCAGCAATCAGCCCCAGCATTTT
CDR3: CASSTGQGAPSNQPQHF

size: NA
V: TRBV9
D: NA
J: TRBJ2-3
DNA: TGTGCCAGCAGCGTAGACCCGGGATCGTCTGCAGATACGCAGTATTTT
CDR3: CASSVDPGSSADTQYF

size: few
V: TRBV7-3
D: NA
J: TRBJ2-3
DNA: TGTGCCAGCAGCCAAACGCGGGGCTCCGGGGCAGATACGCAGTATTTT
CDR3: CASSQTRGSGADTQYF

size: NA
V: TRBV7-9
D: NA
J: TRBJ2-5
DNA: TGTGCCAGCAGCTTACTTGTGGGGGACCGGCAAAAAGAGACCCAGTACTTC
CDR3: CASSLLVGDRQKETQYF

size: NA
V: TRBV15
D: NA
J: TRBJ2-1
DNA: TGTGCCACCAGCAACAACAGGGATCCCTACAATGAGCAGTTCTTC
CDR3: CATSNNRDPYNEQFF

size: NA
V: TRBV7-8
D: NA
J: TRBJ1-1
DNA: TGTGCCAGCAATGGGGGGGGTAACACTGAAGCTTTCTTT
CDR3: CASNGGGNTEAFF

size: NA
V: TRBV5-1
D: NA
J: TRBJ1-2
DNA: TGCGCCAGCAGCACCGAACTACACGTCCGTGGCTACACCTTC
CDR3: CASSTELHVRGYTF

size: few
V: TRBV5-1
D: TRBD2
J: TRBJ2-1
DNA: TGCGCCAGCAAGACTAGCGGGTCAACCTACAATGAGCAGTTCTTC
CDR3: CASKTSGSTYNEQFF

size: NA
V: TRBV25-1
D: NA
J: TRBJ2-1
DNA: TGTGCCAGCCGGGACCAGACGACCTACAATGAGCAGTTCTTC
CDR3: CASRDQTTYNEQFF

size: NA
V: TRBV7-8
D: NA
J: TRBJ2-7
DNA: TGTGCCAGCAAAGCCAGTAGCTCCTACGAGCAGTACTTC
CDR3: CASKASSSYEQYF

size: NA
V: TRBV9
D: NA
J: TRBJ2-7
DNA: TGTGCCAGCAGCGAGGGACCCGGGGGAAGAGGTTGGGACGAGCAGTACTTC
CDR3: CASSEGPGGRGWDEQYF

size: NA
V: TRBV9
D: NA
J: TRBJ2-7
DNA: TGTGCCAGCAGCGTAGACCAGGTCGGGGGGCTCTACGAGCAGTACTTC
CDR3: CASSVDQVGGLYEQYF

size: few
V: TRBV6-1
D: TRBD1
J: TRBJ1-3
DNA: TGTGCCAGCAGCCGCGGACAGGGAGACACCATATATTTT
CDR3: CASSRGQGDTIYF

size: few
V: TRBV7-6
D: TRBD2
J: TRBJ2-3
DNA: TGTGCCAGCAGCTTATCGGGACTAGCGGAAGATACGCAGTATTTT
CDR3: CASSLSGLAEDTQYF

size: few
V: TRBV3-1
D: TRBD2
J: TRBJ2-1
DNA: TGTGCCAGCAGCCAAGGGGCTAGCGGACTCAATGAGCAGTTCTTC
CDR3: CASSQGASGLNEQFF

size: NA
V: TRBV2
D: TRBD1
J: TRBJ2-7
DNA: TGTGCCAGCAGTAAGCGACAGGGCGACTACGAGCAGTACTTC
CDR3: CASSKRQGDYEQYF

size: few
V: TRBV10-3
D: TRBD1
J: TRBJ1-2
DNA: TGTGCCATCAGGGGGACAGGGGGTGGCTACACCTTC
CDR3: CAIRGTGGGYTF

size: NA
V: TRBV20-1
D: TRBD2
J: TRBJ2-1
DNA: TGCAGTGCTAGAGCCAGCGGGGCAAGCTACAATGAGCAGTTCTTC
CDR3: CSARASGASYNEQFF

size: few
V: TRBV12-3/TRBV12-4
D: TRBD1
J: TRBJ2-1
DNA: TGTGCCAGCAGTACCGGACAGGGGGCCTACAATGAGCAGTTCTTC
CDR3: CASSTGQGAYNEQFF

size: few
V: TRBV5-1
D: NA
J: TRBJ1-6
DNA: TGCGCCAGCAGTCTGCAACCGCCCACTCCTAATTCACCCCTCCACTTT
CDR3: CASSLQPPTPNSPLHF

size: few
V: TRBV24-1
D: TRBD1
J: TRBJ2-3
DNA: TGTGCCACCAGTGACCTGACAGGGCCTAGCACAGATACGCAGTATTTT
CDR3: CATSDLTGPSTDTQYF

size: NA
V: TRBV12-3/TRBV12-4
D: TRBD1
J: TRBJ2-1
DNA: TGTGCCAGCAGGAGACAGGGTCACTCTTTAAGCAATGAGCAGTTCTTC
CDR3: CASRRQGHSLSNEQFF

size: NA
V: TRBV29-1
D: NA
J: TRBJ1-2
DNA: TGCAGCGTTGTGGCAGGCCGGCTCAGGCCTTATGGCTACACCTTC
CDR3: CSVVAGRLRPYGYTF

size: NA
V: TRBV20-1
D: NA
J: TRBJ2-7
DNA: TGCAGTGCTACCCTAAGGCGTAGGGTTCTCTCCTACGAGCAGTACTTC
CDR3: CSATLRRRVLSYEQYF

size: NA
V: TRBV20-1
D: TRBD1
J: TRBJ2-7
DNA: TGCAGTGCCACCCCCCGGACAGGGGACACCTACGAGCAGTACTTC
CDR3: CSATPRTGDTYEQYF

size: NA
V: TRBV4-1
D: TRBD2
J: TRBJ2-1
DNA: TGCGCCAGCAGGATCCCGGGGGGGCCGAGTGAGCAGTTCTTC
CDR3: CASRIPGGPSEQFF

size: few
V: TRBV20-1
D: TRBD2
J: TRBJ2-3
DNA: TGCAGTGCTAGAGATAGCGGGGGGTCGGATACGCAGTATTTT
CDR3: CSARDSGGSDTQYF